Below, 22 T cell receptor beta chains from the same sample are listed, as sequenced in a study of blood T cell repertoires in COVID-19. Here immunoSEQ multiplex PCR was the method, and the copy in TCRdb shows in-frame clones only, minus some. The table records roughly 38,000 clones, about three quarters of them present only once. The specimen sequenced was peripheral blood. The receptor set was obtained from a man in his sixties with acute or convalescent COVID-19.

This clone was observed once. The J gene is TRBJ1-1, the V gene TRBV5-1, with D possibly being TRBD1 (5 bases). CDR3 length: 14 amino acids. Germline V CDR1 and CDR2: SGHRS, YFSETQ. Trimming took 7 bases from V and 1 from J, leaving 14 bases between them. This chain's CDR3 is CASAPGLKNTEAFF. CDR3 DNA: TGCGCCAGCGCCCCGGGACTTAAGAACACTGAAGCTTTCTTT.

V and J are TRBV7-9 and TRBJ2-7; D is possibly TRBD2 (6 bases). CDR3 length: 15 amino acids. V was cut by 0 bases and J by 2 bases, with 11 bases left in between. CDR1 SEHNR and CDR2 FQNEAQ come from the germline V gene (reference sequence). The CDR3 DNA is TGTGCCAGCAGCTTAGCCGGAGGGTCCCCCTACGAGCAGTACTTC. This gives the protein CASSLAGGSPYEQYF. Using reference TRBV7-9 and TRBJ2-7 for the parts outside the CDR3, the full variable domain is DTGVSQNPRHKITKRGQNVTFRCDPISEHNRLYWYRQTLGQGPEFLTYFQNEAQLEKSRLLSDRFSAERPKGSFSTLEIQRTEQGDSAMYLCASSLAGGSPYEQYFGPGTRLTVT.

V usage is TRBV5-1 and J usage is TRBJ2-3, with TRBD2 matching over 12 bases. The germline V gene encodes CDR1 SGHRS and CDR2 YFSETQ. The CDR3 totals 16 residues. The junction had 6 bases not matched to a gene; V was cut back by 3 bases and J by 4 bases. The CDR3 spells CASSSLTSGSADTQYF. Written as DNA, the CDR3 is TGCGCCAGCAGCTCGTTGACTAGCGGGAGCGCAGATACGCAGTATTTT.

The chain couples TRBV5-1 to TRBJ2-7; perhaps TRBD1 as D (6 bases). Germline V gene data show CDR1 as SGHRS and CDR2 as YFSETQ. V dropped 2 bases and J dropped 6 bases, with 18 bases sitting between them. The CDR3 loop spans 15 amino acids. CDR3 nucleotides: TGCGCCAGCAGCTTACGCCAGGGGTCGGTCGCCGAGCAGTACTTC. Translated, it gives CASSLRQGSVAEQYF.

The chain couples TRBV27 to TRBJ2-1; D is possibly TRBD2 (6 bases). Germline V gene lookup returns CDR1 MNHEY and CDR2 SMNVEV (reference sequence). The V end lost 5 bases, the J end lost 1 base, and 18 bases lay between the germline ends. This CDR3 region has 17 residues. CDR3 coding DNA: TGTGCCAGCAGTGCGCGCGTAGCGGCCGAATCCTACAATGAGCAGTTCTTC. Translated: CASSARVAAESYNEQFF.

This sequence joins TRBV6-5 and TRBJ1-1; no reliable D call. The germline CDR1 and CDR2 sequences are MNHEY and SVGAGI. Trimming removed 4 bases from V and 5 bases from J, with 14 bases in between. This CDR3 spans 14 amino acids. CDR3 coding DNA: TGTGCCAGCAGTTCAGGCCCCGCTGGGACTGAAGCTTTCTTT. Its translation: CASSSGPAGTEAFF.

The J gene is TRBJ1-4, the V gene TRBV5-5; perhaps TRBD1 as D (5 bases). The CDR3 contains 16 residues. V was pared by 1 base and J by 2 bases, with 12 bases between. The germline V gene has CDR1 SGHKS and CDR2 YYEKEE (reference sequence). The CDR3 region is CASSLFIPGTNEKLFF. DNA for the CDR3: TGTGCCAGCAGCTTGTTCATTCCAGGGACTAATGAAAAACTGTTTTTT.

To note about this clone: A much bigger clone sits one base away, suggesting this may be a read error. The rearrangement links TRBV7-9 to TRBJ1-5, with 7 positions matching TRBD1. V shed 5 bases and J 2 bases; nucleotides not matched to a gene: 3. This CDR3 region has 14 residues. In germline, CDR1 is SEHNR, CDR2 FQNEAQ (reference sequence). The CDR3 DNA sequence: TGTGCCAGCAGCCCTACAGGGGGCAATCAGCCCCAGCATTTT. Protein sequence: CASSPTGGNQPQHF.

The chain has TRBV10-3 and TRBJ1-5, with TRBD1 identical over 9 bases. The trim removed 6 bases at V and 5 bases at J, leaving 5 bases unmatched. The V gene's germline CDR1 is ENHRY and CDR2 SYGVKD. This CDR3 is built from 14 residues. In nucleotides, the CDR3 is TGTGCCATCAGCTCCGGGACAGGGCATCAGCCCCAGCATTTT. Protein sequence: CAISSGTGHQPQHF.

The chain couples TRBV7-9 to TRBJ2-7; the match to TRBD1 covers 9 bases. J gave up 7 bases and V 5 bases, and 9 bases lay outside the gene matches. Germline V gives CDR1 SEHNR, CDR2 FQNEAQ (reference sequence). This CDR3 region has 14 residues. The CDR3 reads CASSNRGPLGEQYF. CDR3 bases: TGTGCCAGCAGCAACAGGGGGCCCCTGGGAGAGCAGTACTTC.

The chain employs TRBV5-4 and TRBJ2-5; 10 bases fit TRBD1. The CDR3 has 15 residues. V trimming: 3 bases; J trimming: 5 bases; junction bases outside the gene matches: 7. CDR1 and CDR2 (germline): SGHNT, YYREEE (reference sequence). The CDR3 is CASSSGQGSDETQYF. The CDR3 region has the DNA TGTGCCAGCAGCTCGGGACAGGGGTCGGATGAGACCCAGTACTTC.

The CDR3 sequence is CASSYSTREFKYEQYF. CDR3 in DNA: TGTGCCAGCAGTTACTCGACGCGGGAGTTTAAGTACGAGCAGTACTTC. This rearrangement joins TRBV6-2 or TRBV6-3 to TRBJ2-7; 7 bases are shared with TRBD2. Germline CDR1 MNHEY, CDR2 SVGEGT. This CDR3 comprises 16 residues. After removal of 0 bases from V and 4 bases from J, the junction contained 9 bases not matched to a gene.

This chain connects TRBV2 to TRBJ2-2, with unresolved D. Germline V gene data show CDR1 as SNHLY and CDR2 as FYNNEI. Trimming cost V 8 bases and J 1 base, with 11 bases left between them. CDR3 size: 14 residues. CDR3 sequence reads: CASPGSRNTGELFF. The CDR3 nucleotides read TGTGCCAGCCCCGGGTCCAGGAACACCGGGGAGCTGTTTTTT.

The genes are TRBV6-2 or TRBV6-3 and TRBJ1-5, with D possibly matching TRBD1 (5 bases). The CDR3 totals 16 residues. Germline-derived CDR1 and CDR2 are MNHEY and SVGEGT. V shed 5 bases and J shed 0 bases, with 14 bases lying between them. As DNA, the CDR3 is TGTGCCAGCAGTACTCGACAGAGTGGTAGCAATCAGCCCCAGCATTTT. Protein: CASSTRQSGSNQPQHF.

The rearrangement joins TRBV6-1 to TRBJ1-3; D remains ambiguous. CDR3 length equals 15 residues. Trimming pared 3 bases from V and 0 bases from J, leaving 9 bases between. The V gene's germline CDR1 is MNHNS and CDR2 SASEGT. The CDR3 DNA follows: TGTGCCAGCAGTGACAGTCTTCTCTCTGGAAACACCATATATTTT. This codes for CASSDSLLSGNTIYF.

This clone was seen only once. This chain connects TRBV11-3 to TRBJ2-1, with 13 bases fitting TRBD2. This CDR3 comprises 17 residues. The germline CDR1 and CDR2 sequences are SGHNT and YENEEA. The junction had 4 bases not matched to a gene; V was cut back by 5 bases and J by 0 bases. Here the CDR3 reads CASSPRLAGGSYNEQFF. The CDR3 DNA is TGTGCCAGCAGCCCCAGACTAGCGGGAGGCTCCTACAATGAGCAGTTCTTC.

For the CDR3, the DNA is TGTGCCAGCAGCTCCAGTAGCGGGAGGAACTACAATGAGCAGTTCTTC. Translating gives CASSSSSGRNYNEQFF. The V gene is TRBV5-6, the J gene TRBJ2-1; TRBD2 matches at 10 bases. CDR3 length equals 16 residues. Per the germline V gene, CDR1 is SGHDT and CDR2 is YYEEEE. J gave up 3 bases and V 3 bases, and 6 bases lay outside the gene matches.

In DNA form, the CDR3 reads TGTGCCAGCAGTCCGTCGCTCGGCGGGGAGCTGTTTTTT. This sequence encodes CASSPSLGGELFF. The gene calls are TRBV12-3 or TRBV12-4 and TRBJ2-2; no clear D gene. CDR3 length equals 13 residues. With 5 bases removed from V and 7 bases from J, the gap between germline ends came to 11 bases.

The chain carries TRBV3-1 (or the pseudogene TRBV3-2) and TRBJ2-2; 13 nucleotides match TRBD2. The CDR3 runs to 16 residues. The J segment lost 1 base and the V segment lost 6 bases, leaving 2 bases of the junction unmatched. Per the germline V gene, CDR1 is LGHDT and CDR2 is YNNKEL (reference sequence). CDR3 protein: CASRRLAGGNTGELFF. CDR3 nucleotides: TGTGCCAGCAGACGACTAGCGGGAGGGAACACCGGGGAGCTGTTTTTT.

The chain employs TRBV5-6 and TRBJ1-1; the D gene is possibly TRBD1 (5 bases). Per germline, CDR1 SGHDT and CDR2 YYEEEE. The CDR3 is 16 residues long. Trimming stripped 4 bases from V and 2 bases from J, with 18 bases between. This CDR3 is CASSNVRDLLNTEAFF. The CDR3 coding sequence is TGTGCCAGCAGCAACGTAAGGGACTTACTAAACACTGAAGCTTTCTTT.

A single count supports this clone. The genes are TRBV6-1 and TRBJ1-2; TRBD1 might be the D (5 bases). The V end was cut by 0 bases, the J end by 2 bases, with 13 bases between. The CDR3 sequence is 16 residues long. From germline, CDR1 is MNHNS and CDR2 SASEGT. The CDR3 protein is CASSEASGFLNYGYTF. CDR3 sequence (DNA): TGTGCCAGCAGTGAAGCGTCAGGGTTTTTAAACTATGGCTACACCTTC.

The chain couples TRBV20-1 to TRBJ1-2; TRBD1 agrees at 7 bases. CDR3 size: 11 residues. Losses at the gene ends were 6 bases for V and 7 bases for J; bases not matched to a gene: 5. CDR1 DFQATT and CDR2 SNEGSKA come from the germline V gene (reference sequence). Here the CDR3 reads CSADRIGGYTF. In DNA, the CDR3 is TGCAGTGCGGACAGGATCGGTGGCTACACCTTC.